This T cell receptor (beta chain) came from a study of CD8 T cells in ankylosing spondylitis. The study, taken as a whole, reports: The study looked at matched synovial fluid samples from ankylosing spondylitis patients. Disease-linked clones were reported to be significantly enriched there.

V lost 6 bases and J 0 bases, leaving 8 bases between the germline ends. Germline V CDR1 and CDR2: SQVTM, ANQGSEA. The CDR3 is 13 amino acids. TCRdb passed the 5' RACE reads through MiXCR, listing each CDR3 protein once. The data contain hundreds of thousands of distinct CDR3 sequences, roughly 8% of them singletons. At least ten counts were recorded for this clonotype. Its antigen is still unknown. Material for sequencing was blood, either unsorted or a sorted T cell fraction (not recorded which). The source of this sequence is a female donor with ankylosing spondylitis or in good health (not recorded which). This chain links TRBV29-1 with TRBJ1-4; D ambiguous. The chain's CDR3 is CSVTGTTNEKLFF. As DNA, the CDR3 is TGCAGCGTCACCGGGACAACTAATGAAAAACTGTTTTTT.